This T cell receptor (beta chain) was obtained from a study of tumor-infiltrating lymphocytes in primary liver carcinoma. Whole-study context: Maximum tumor diameters ranged from roughly 4.2 to 10 cm, stage T1-T3 N0M0. Overall study results and limits: Blood had a significantly lower top-250-clone fraction than tumors did (p = 0.039).

A remark on this clonotype: Its antigen is undetermined. This clone may be a read error of a much larger clone one base away.

Extraction also yielded germline DNA, while blood RNA was obtained from unsorted whole blood. The CDR3 extends over 15 amino acids. Trimming cost V 4 bases and J 9 bases; bases outside gene matches: 8. From germline, CDR1 is MNHEY and CDR2 SVGEGT. With a constant-region primer, TCR beta cDNA was made from around 530 ng of total RNA. What produced the TCR beta libraries was three nested multiplex PCR rounds using slightly modified ARM-PCR. Running 9 to 11 cycles apiece, the first two PCR rounds relied on TRBV1-TRBV30 forward primers together with a C-beta reverse primer. From the multiplex PCR reads, TCRdb called clonotypes with MiXCR, one entry per CDR3 protein. The sample yields hundreds of thousands of distinct CDR3 sequences, almost 60% seen once.

This sequence joins TRBV6-2 or TRBV6-3 and TRBJ2-1; 11 bases map to TRBD2. The sample consisted of peripheral blood. The source of this sequence is a woman between 25 and 40 years old with primary liver carcinoma and hepatitis B virus infection. CDR3 sequence reads: CASSSLAGEDTEQFF. The CDR3 coding sequence is TGTGCCAGCAGTTCACTAGCGGGAGAGGATACTGAGCAGTTCTTC.